This T cell receptor (beta chain) was found in a study of CD8 T cells in Susac syndrome. General study findings and limits: As acknowledged by the study, its TCR sequencing and HLA analysis included a relatively small number of individuals.

The multiple sclerosis controls consisted of treatment-naive patients with relapsing-remitting disease, either stable or active. Negative isolation was applied to CD8+ and CD4+ T cells, and FACS enrichment was applied to TEMRA cells. RNA, at roughly 0.5 to 1 ug, was reverse transcribed with random hexamers. The method of amplification for TCR beta CDR3 was immunoSEQ multiplex PCR, covering 54 Vbeta and 13 Jbeta. One entry per CDR3 protein, called by TCRdb with MiXCR from the immunoSEQ multiplex PCR reads. The sample records 250,000 to 300,000 distinct CDR3 sequences, 85% being singletons. The junction had 10 bases not matched to a gene; V was cut back by 2 bases and J by 5 bases. The CDR3 contains 16 residues. Germline assignment: CDR1 MDHEN and CDR2 SYDVKM. Comments on this clonotype: Its antigen is currently unknown.

The sequence was collected from a human donor with multiple sclerosis. The sample was CD8+ T cells from PBMCs. The rearrangement uses TRBV28 and TRBJ2-3, with TRBD2 identical over 7 bases. The CDR3 nucleotides read TGTGCCAGCAGTTTAGTTTATGAAGGGGAGGGAGATACGCAGTATTTT. Its translation is CASSLVYEGEGDTQYF.